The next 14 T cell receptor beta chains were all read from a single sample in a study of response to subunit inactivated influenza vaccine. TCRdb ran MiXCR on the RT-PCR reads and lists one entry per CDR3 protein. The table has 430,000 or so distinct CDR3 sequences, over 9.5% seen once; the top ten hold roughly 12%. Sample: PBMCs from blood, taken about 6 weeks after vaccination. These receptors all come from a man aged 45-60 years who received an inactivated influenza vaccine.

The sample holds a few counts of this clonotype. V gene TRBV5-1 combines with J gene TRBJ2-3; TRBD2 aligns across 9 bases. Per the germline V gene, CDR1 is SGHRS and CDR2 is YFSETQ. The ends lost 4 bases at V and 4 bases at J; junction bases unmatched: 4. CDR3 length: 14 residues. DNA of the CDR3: TGCGCCAGCAGCCCGGCGGGGGGGGCAGATACGCAGTATTTT. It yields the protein CASSPAGGADTQYF.

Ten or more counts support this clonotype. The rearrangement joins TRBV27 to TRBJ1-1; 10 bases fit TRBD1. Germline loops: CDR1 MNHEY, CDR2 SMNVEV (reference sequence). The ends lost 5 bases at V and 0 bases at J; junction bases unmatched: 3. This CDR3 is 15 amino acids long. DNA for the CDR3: TGTGCCAGCAGTACTGACAGGGGGCTGAACACTGAAGCTTTCTTT. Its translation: CASSTDRGLNTEAFF.

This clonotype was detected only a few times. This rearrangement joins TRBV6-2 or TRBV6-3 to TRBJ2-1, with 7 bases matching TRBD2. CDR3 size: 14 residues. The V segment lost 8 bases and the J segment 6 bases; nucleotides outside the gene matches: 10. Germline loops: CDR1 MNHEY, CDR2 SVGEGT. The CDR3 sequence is CASLVDGGGNEQFF. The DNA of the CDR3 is TGTGCCAGCCTTGTGGATGGGGGGGGCAATGAGCAGTTCTTC.

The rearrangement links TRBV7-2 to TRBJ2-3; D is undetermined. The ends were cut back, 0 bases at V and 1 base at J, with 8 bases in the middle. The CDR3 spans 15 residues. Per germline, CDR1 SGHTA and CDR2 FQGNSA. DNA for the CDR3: TGTGCCAGCAGCTTAGCACGGGCCCGCACAGATACGCAGTATTTT. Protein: CASSLARARTDTQYF.

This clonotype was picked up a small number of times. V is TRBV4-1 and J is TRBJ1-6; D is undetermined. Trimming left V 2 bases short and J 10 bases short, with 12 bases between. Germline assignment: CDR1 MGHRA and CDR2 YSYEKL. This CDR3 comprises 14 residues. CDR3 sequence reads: CASSQRVGPSPLHF. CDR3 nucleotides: TGCGCCAGCAGCCAAAGGGTCGGCCCCTCACCCCTCCACTTT.

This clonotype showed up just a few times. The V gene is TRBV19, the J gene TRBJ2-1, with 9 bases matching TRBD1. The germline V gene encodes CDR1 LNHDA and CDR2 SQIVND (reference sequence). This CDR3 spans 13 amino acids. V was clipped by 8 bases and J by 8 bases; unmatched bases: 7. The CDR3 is CASGDREFYEQFF. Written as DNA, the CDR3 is TGTGCCAGTGGGGACAGGGAATTTTATGAGCAGTTCTTC.

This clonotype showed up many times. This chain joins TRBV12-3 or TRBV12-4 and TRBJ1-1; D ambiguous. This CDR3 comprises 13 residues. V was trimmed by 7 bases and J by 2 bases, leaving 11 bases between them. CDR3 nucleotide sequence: TGTGCCAGCACCACCGACGAAAACACTGAAGCTTTCTTT. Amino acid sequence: CASTTDENTEAFF.

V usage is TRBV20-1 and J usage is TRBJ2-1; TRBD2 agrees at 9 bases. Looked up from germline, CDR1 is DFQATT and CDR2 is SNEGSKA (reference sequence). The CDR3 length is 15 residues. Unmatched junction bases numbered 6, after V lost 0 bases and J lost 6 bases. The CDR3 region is CSARDQAGGLNEQFF. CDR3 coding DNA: TGCAGTGCTAGAGATCAAGCGGGAGGTCTCAATGAGCAGTTCTTC.

The CDR3 sequence is CSARAGMDRGQQPQHF. CDR3 nucleotides: TGCAGTGCTAGAGCTGGGATGGACAGGGGGCAACAGCCCCAGCATTTT. The genes are TRBV20-1 and TRBJ1-5, with 11 bases identical to TRBD1. The V and J ends lost 1 base and 7 bases, in that order; junction bases with no gene match: 9. Germline V lookup: CDR1 DFQATT, CDR2 SNEGSKA (reference sequence). This CDR3 region has 16 residues.

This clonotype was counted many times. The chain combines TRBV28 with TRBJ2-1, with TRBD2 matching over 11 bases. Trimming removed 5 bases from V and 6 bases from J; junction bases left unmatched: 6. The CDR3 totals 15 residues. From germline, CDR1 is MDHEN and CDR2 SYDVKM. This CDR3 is CASSPRTSGSNEQFF. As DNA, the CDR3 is TGTGCCAGCAGTCCCAGGACTAGCGGGTCCAATGAGCAGTTCTTC.

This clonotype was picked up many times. CDR3 loop: CASSDQLNTGELFF. For the CDR3, the DNA is TGTGCCAGCAGTGATCAGCTGAACACCGGGGAGCTGTTTTTT. The chain recombines TRBV6-4 with TRBJ2-2; D not certain. This CDR3 is built from 14 residues. The V end lost 3 bases, the J end lost 1 base, and 6 bases lay between the germline ends. CDR1 and CDR2 from the germline V gene are MRHNA and SNTAGT.

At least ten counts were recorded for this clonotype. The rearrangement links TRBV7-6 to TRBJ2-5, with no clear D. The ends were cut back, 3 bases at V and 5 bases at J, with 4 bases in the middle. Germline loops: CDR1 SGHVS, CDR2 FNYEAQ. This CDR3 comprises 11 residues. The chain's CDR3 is CASSFSETQYF. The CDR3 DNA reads TGTGCCAGCAGCTTCTCTGAGACCCAGTACTTC.

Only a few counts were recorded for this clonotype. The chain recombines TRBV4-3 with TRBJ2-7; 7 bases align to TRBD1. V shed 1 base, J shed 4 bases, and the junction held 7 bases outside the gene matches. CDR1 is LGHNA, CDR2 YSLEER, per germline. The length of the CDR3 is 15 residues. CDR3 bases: TGCGCCAGCAGCCAAGGGAGACAGGGTGTTTACGAGCAGTACTTC. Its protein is CASSQGRQGVYEQYF.

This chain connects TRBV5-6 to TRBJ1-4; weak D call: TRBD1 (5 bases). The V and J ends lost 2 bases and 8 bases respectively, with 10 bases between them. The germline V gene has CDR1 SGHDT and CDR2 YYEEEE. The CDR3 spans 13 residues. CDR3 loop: CASSLGVTEKLFF. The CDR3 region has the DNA TGTGCCAGCAGCTTAGGGGTTACGGAAAAACTGTTTTTT.